This T cell receptor (beta chain) was identified in a study of blood T cell repertoires in COVID-19. Overall study: Nucleic acid was either cDNA or gDNA, and it came from T cells, B-cell-depleted T cells, or PBMCs.

V dropped 6 bases and J dropped 0 bases, with 13 bases sitting between them. Germline values: CDR1 SGHRS, CDR2 YFSETQ. This CDR3 has 14 residues. Study processing details: From reference gene primer amplification, estimates of nucleated cell counts were derived. The assay was immunoSEQ multiplex PCR, and TCRdb's table has in-frame clones only and misses some. V and J calls and clone size are given by that table; D and trimming were obtained from the DNA. The data contain 75,000 to 100,000 clones, roughly 85% of them singletons. Only a few counts were recorded for this clone. The rearrangement links TRBV5-1 to TRBJ2-7; possibly TRBD1 for D (6 bases). This receptor was identified in a human donor in a cohort sampled during active COVID-19. Sequencing was performed on peripheral blood. In DNA form, the CDR3 reads TGCGCCAGCATCGATGACAGGTCCTCCTACGAGCAGTACTTC. As protein: CASIDDRSSYEQYF.